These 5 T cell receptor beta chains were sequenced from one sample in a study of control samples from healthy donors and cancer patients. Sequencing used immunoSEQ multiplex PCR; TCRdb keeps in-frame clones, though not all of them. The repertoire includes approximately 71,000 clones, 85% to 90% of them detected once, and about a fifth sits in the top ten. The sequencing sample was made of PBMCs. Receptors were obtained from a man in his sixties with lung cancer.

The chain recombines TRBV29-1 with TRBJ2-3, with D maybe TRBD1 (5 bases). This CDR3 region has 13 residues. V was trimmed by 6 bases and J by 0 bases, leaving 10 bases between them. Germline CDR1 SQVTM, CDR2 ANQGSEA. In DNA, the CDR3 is TGCAGCGTAACAGGTACTAGCACAGATACGCAGTATTTT. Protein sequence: CSVTGTSTDTQYF.

CDR3 amino acids: CASSLGQGAPQRELFF. CDR3 sequence (DNA): TGTGCCAGCAGCTTAGGCCAGGGTGCACCCCAGCGGGAGCTGTTTTTT. The gene calls are TRBV7-2 and TRBJ2-2, with D possibly matching TRBD1 (5 bases). The CDR3 has 16 amino acids. The V end was cut by 1 base, the J end by 9 bases, with 18 bases between. The germline V gene encodes CDR1 SGHTA and CDR2 FQGNSA.

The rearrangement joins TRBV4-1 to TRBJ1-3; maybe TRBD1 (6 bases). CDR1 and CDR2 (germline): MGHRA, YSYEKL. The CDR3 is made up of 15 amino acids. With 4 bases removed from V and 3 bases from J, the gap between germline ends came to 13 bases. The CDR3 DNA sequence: TGCGCCAGCAGCCTGCGGGGGCTGGGTGGAAACACCATATATTTT. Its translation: CASSLRGLGGNTIYF.

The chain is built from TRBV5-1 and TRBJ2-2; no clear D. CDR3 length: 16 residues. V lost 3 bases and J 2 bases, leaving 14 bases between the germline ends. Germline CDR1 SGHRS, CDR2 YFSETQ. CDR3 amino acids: CASSSRGRLNTGELFF. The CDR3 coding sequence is TGCGCCAGCAGCTCGAGAGGCAGGCTTAACACCGGGGAGCTGTTTTTT.

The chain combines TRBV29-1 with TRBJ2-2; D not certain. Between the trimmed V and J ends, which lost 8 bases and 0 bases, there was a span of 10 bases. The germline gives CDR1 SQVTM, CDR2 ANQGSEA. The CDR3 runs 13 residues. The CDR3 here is CSTKNANTGELFF. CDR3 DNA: TGCAGCACAAAGAACGCGAACACCGGGGAGCTGTTTTTT.